This is a list of T cell receptor beta chains from one sample in a study of T cell responses to AZD1222 COVID-19 vaccine. This table comes from immunoSEQ multiplex PCR, and its TCRdb copy is limited to in-frame clones, with some not included. The sample lists 150,000 or so clones, 88% seen once, with 5.5% to 8.5% in the top ten. The material sequenced was peripheral blood, taken after recovery from COVID-19. These receptors were collected from an adult who had recovered from COVID-19. Each CDR3 is given with its conserved first and last residue. The order of the fields is J gene, D gene, clone size, V gene, CDR3 DNA, CDR3 protein. D genes are given only for firm matches. Clone size, where shown, is once, few, many, or a class for clones that have expanded.

j_call: TRBJ2-7
d_call: -
clone_size: -
v_call: TRBV27
cdr3_nt: TGTGCCAGCAGTTTTGGAGGTCTGGGGGCCTACGAGCAGTACTTC
cdr3_aa: CASSFGGLGAYEQYF

j_call: TRBJ1-6
d_call: TRBD1
clone_size: -
v_call: TRBV27
cdr3_nt: TGTGCCAGCAGCCGGGACAGGGGGCCTTCACCCCTCCACTTT
cdr3_aa: CASSRDRGPSPLHF

j_call: TRBJ1-2
d_call: -
clone_size: -
v_call: TRBV7-9
cdr3_nt: TGTGCCAGCAGCTCGGACGGGGTGGTTATATATGGCTACACCTTC
cdr3_aa: CASSSDGVVIYGYTF

j_call: TRBJ2-1
d_call: TRBD1
clone_size: -
v_call: TRBV7-9
cdr3_nt: TGTGCCAGCAGCGCAGGGACAGTCAATGAGCAGTTCTTC
cdr3_aa: CASSAGTVNEQFF

j_call: TRBJ2-7
d_call: -
clone_size: -
v_call: TRBV29-1
cdr3_nt: TGCAGCGTTGTAGGACGGACGACGATGAAGCAGTACTTC
cdr3_aa: CSVVGRTTMKQYF

j_call: TRBJ2-2
d_call: -
clone_size: -
v_call: TRBV7-9
cdr3_nt: TGTGCCAGCCTTCGGGCGGGGTCCCTGAACACCGGGGAGCTGTTTTTT
cdr3_aa: CASLRAGSLNTGELFF

j_call: TRBJ2-7
d_call: TRBD2
clone_size: once
v_call: TRBV28
cdr3_nt: TGTGCCAGCAAGTTGAGGGAGGGCTCTTTAGAGCAGTACTTC
cdr3_aa: CASKLREGSLEQYF

j_call: TRBJ2-1
d_call: TRBD2
clone_size: -
v_call: TRBV10-3
cdr3_nt: TGTGCCATCAGTGAGTCCCTAGCGGGAGGCGGTGAGCAGTTCTTC
cdr3_aa: CAISESLAGGGEQFF

j_call: TRBJ1-5
d_call: -
clone_size: -
v_call: TRBV28
cdr3_nt: TGTGCCAGCAGAAGGGTAAGAAATAGCAATCAGCCCCAGCATTTT
cdr3_aa: CASRRVRNSNQPQHF

j_call: TRBJ1-5
d_call: TRBD1
clone_size: -
v_call: TRBV6-1
cdr3_nt: TGTGCCAGCAGTGCTCGTGGACAGGGAAGCAATCAGCCCCAGCATTTT
cdr3_aa: CASSARGQGSNQPQHF

j_call: TRBJ1-5
d_call: -
clone_size: few
v_call: TRBV6-5
cdr3_nt: TGTGCCAGCAATTTCGGTCTAGGGAGCAATCAGCCCCAGCATTTT
cdr3_aa: CASNFGLGSNQPQHF

j_call: TRBJ2-7
d_call: TRBD1
clone_size: once
v_call: TRBV19
cdr3_nt: TGTGCCAGTAGTATGGGACAGTCCTACGAGCAGTACTTC
cdr3_aa: CASSMGQSYEQYF

j_call: TRBJ2-1
d_call: -
clone_size: -
v_call: TRBV5-1
cdr3_nt: TGCGCCTGCCGCGGGATTGGCTCCTACAATGAGCAGTTCTTC
cdr3_aa: CACRGIGSYNEQFF